This TCR beta chain appears in the sequencing data of a study of response to subunit inactivated influenza vaccine (dated by TCRdb to 2017 to 2018). Notes on the research overall: Deep quantitative profiling of the T cell receptor repertoire was used in the study to follow responses to a trivalent subunit inactivated influenza vaccine. Beyond this particular receptor, the publication reports: It was suggested by the authors that each seasonal influenza vaccination may recruit only a limited number of new T cells.

Per the germline V gene (reference sequence), DFQATT is the CDR1 and SNEGSKA is the CDR2. V trim: 1 base; J trim: 0 bases; unmatched bases: 10. The CDR3 runs 17 residues from the cysteine to the phenylalanine. Kept here is only the CDR3 DNA, which spans 51 bases and is read in frame from base 1. The library was produced with RT-PCR. The sequencer was an Illumina HiSeq 2500. TCRdb handled the public reads itself, with Q25 trimming in fastp and clone calling in MiXCR, and kept productive beta chains. Rows merge per CDR3 protein into single entries with the most common DNA and genes. The sample table records more than 550,000 distinct CDR3 sequences; roughly 10% of these occur just once. The ten top clones hold 9.5% to 12% of the sample. This clonotype was observed at least ten times. The target of this receptor is not known. The record has no base qualities; no much larger clone is one base away. The data were also submitted as part of a second study, on T cells expressing NK-cell markers. As the second publication notes: TCR beta cDNA libraries were made by 5'RACE template switching that added a universal primer site and unique molecular identifiers. Three sorted T-cell subsets (CD3+CD56+NKG2C+, CD3+CD56+NKG2C- and CD3+CD56-NKG2C+) from about 8 donors had their TCR beta-chain repertoires profiled. Among the eight sequenced donors, only one was HCMV-seronegative, while the other seven were HCMV-seropositive. To restrict sorting to alphabetaTCR-expressing T cells, an anti-gammadeltaTCR antibody was added in several experiments. In more than five donors, the dominant CD3+CD56+NKG2C+ clonotypes were found to rank among the top 10 CD8+ clonotypes and to make up 1.0-7.0% of CD8+ T cells. Those dominant clonotypes were again the most abundant among CD3+CD56-NKG2C+ cells in a handful of donors, at about 25-60.1%. Whether the expanded NKG2C-expressing T cell clones were specific for HCMV antigens remained unclear. The eight sequenced donors were randomly selected healthy volunteers, three men and five women. HCMV-specific IgG was detected in serum with a commercial ELISA kit to determine HCMV serostatus. Ficoll density gradient centrifugation was used to isolate peripheral blood mononuclear cells from blood. For more than 5 donors, unsorted PBMC were also used to sequence bulk peripheral blood T-cell repertoires. Synthesis of cDNA was primed from the TCR beta constant segment and was followed by two consecutive PCR amplification steps. Sequencing of the libraries produced 2 x 150 bp reads on Illumina HiSeq 2000/2500, MiSeq or NextSeq. MIGEC was used to demultiplex reads and group reads by UMI, and MiTCR was used to assemble and quantify clonotypes. To remove erroneous sequences, TCR cDNA sequences were retained only when supported by two or more reads. The tcR package was used for downstream repertoire analysis, and clonotypes were matched between fractions using CDR3 nucleotide sequence together with V segment. VDJmatch was used to annotate antigen specificity against VDJdb, with one amino acid substitution allowed in CDR3.

Here the chain combines TRBV20-1 and TRBJ2-7, and TRBD1 aligns with 9 junction nucleotides. This TCR came from a man aged 50-60 years who received an inactivated influenza vaccine. Donor details come from another sample of the same person, matched by shared clones. The sample in question was PBMCs from blood, obtained on the day of vaccination. CDR3 region: CSARAKWDRDPSYEQYF. In nucleotides, the sequence is TGCAGTGCTAGAGCCAAATGGGACAGGGACCCCTCCTACGAGCAGTACTTC.